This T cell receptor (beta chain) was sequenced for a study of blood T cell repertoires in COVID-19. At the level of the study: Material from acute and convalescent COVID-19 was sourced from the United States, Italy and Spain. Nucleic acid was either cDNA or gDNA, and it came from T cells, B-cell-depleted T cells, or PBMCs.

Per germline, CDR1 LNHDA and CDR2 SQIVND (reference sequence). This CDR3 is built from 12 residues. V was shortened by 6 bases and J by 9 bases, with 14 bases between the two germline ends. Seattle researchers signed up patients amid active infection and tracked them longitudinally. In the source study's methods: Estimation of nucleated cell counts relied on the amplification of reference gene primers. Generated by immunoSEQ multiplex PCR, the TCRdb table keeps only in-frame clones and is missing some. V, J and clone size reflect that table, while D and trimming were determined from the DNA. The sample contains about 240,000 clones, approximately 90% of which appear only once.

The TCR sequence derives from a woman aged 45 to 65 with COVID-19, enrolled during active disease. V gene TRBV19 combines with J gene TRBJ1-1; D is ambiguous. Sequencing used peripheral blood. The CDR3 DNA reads TGTGCCAGTAGAGGACCCCGGGAGCAAGCTTTCTTT. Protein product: CASRGPREQAFF.